Shown below are 6 T cell receptor beta chains from a single sample sequenced in a study of blood T cells in healthy people across ages. Combining a sample-barcoded 5' primer with a J-beta primer mix, a second PCR ran for about 7 to 11 cycles. From the 5' RACE reads, TCRdb called clonotypes with MiXCR, one entry per CDR3 protein. The table has about 680,000 distinct CDR3 sequences, 49% seen once. The specimen was blood. Receptors originate from a woman aged 55-70 years in good health.

CDR3 sequence (DNA): TGTGCCATCAGCGAGACGAACAGGATCGCCACTGAAGCTTTCTTT. Translating it yields CAISETNRIATEAFF. The chain joins TRBV10-3 to TRBJ1-1, with D maybe TRBD1 (5 bases). Between the trimmed V and J ends, which lost 6 bases and 4 bases, there was a span of 18 bases. There are 15 residues in the CDR3. Germline V gene data show CDR1 as ENHRY and CDR2 as SYGVKD.

The chain has TRBV6-1 and TRBJ1-4, with unresolved D. V shed 5 bases and J shed 7 bases, with 14 bases lying between them. This CDR3 comprises 14 residues. Germline V gene lookup returns CDR1 MNHNS and CDR2 SASEGT. CDR3: CASSREPAAEKLFF. For the CDR3, the DNA is TGTGCCAGCAGTCGAGAACCGGCGGCTGAAAAACTGTTTTTT.

This clonotype was counted between two and nine times. The rearrangement links TRBV20-1 to TRBJ1-2; 7 nucleotides align to TRBD1. V gave up 3 bases and J gave up 0 bases; unmatched junction bases: 1. The germline CDR1 and CDR2 sequences are DFQATT and SNEGSKA (reference sequence). This CDR3 is 13 amino acids long. CDR3 coding DNA: TGCAGTGCTAGGGGACAGTCTAACTATGGCTACACCTTC. It yields the protein CSARGQSNYGYTF.

There are a few counts of this clonotype. The chain joins TRBV7-2 to TRBJ2-3; 9 bases match TRBD2. This CDR3 is built from 16 residues. V was clipped by 5 bases and J by 6 bases; unmatched bases: 12. Per germline, CDR1 SGHTA and CDR2 FQGNSA. CDR3 amino acids: CASSPNSGSVMDTQYF. DNA of the CDR3: TGTGCCAGCAGCCCCAATAGCGGGAGCGTCATGGATACGCAGTATTTT.

The V call is TRBV7-6, the J call TRBJ1-4; unclear D gene. The germline CDR1 and CDR2 sequences are SGHVS and FNYEAQ. Trimming took off 6 bases at V and 6 bases at J, with 14 bases between the two ends. CDR3 length equals 14 residues. CDR3: CASSKAAADEKLFF. The DNA for the CDR3 is TGTGCCAGCAGTAAAGCTGCGGCCGATGAAAAACTGTTTTTT.

The J gene is TRBJ2-3, the V gene TRBV29-1; 12 nucleotides match TRBD2. Germline V gene lookup returns CDR1 SQVTM and CDR2 ANQGSEA. The V gene end was trimmed by 5 bases and the J gene end by 2 bases; junction bases not matched to a gene: 11. The CDR3 has 17 residues. This CDR3 is CSVLAYRTSGITDTQYF. In DNA, the CDR3 is TGCAGCGTTCTCGCATATAGGACTAGCGGGATCACAGATACGCAGTATTTT.